This T cell receptor (beta chain) came from a study of blood T cell repertoires in COVID-19. Turning to the study itself: T cells, B-cell-depleted T cells, or PBMCs provided the cDNA or gDNA that served as material.

Profiled with immunoSEQ multiplex PCR; TCRdb holds only in-frame clones, not every one. This sample has 450,000 to 500,000 clones, with roughly nine tenths found just once. CDR3 length: 13 amino acids. CDR1 is WNHNN and CDR2 is SYGVQD in the germline V gene (reference sequence). The V end was cut by 5 bases, the J end by 4 bases, with 11 bases between. The source material was PBMCs or T cells enriched from blood (not recorded which). The V and J genes are TRBV10-1 and TRBJ1-1, with D unclear. This TCR was sampled from a woman aged 55-69 years who had recovered from COVID-19. DNA for the CDR3: TGCGCCAGCAGTAGCGGGCGGGGCACTGAAGCTTTCTTT. Translating it yields CASSSGRGTEAFF.